The clone carrying this TCR beta chain was detected many times. The data originate from a study of human T cells and chemical hapten exposure. Study background: There were per-sample TCR yield variations, arising mainly from small pooled library volume differences.

MiXCR was run by TCRdb on the RACE reads, yielding one entry per CDR3 protein. The sample shows some 250,000 distinct CDR3 sequences, around 7.3% of them seen only once. The CDR3 consists of 17 residues. V was trimmed by 2 bases and J by 0 bases, leaving 16 bases between them. CDR1 is SEHNR, CDR2 FQNEAQ, per germline (reference sequence). Time point: pre-sensitization, week 0. Described treatment: therapeutic diphenylcyclopropenone sensitization with weekly scalp DPC. This sequence was found in a man younger than 35 with alopecia areata. Some clones in this sample may be carry-over from other donors' samples. The V and J genes are TRBV7-9 and TRBJ1-2; possible D gene TRBD1, 6 bases. The source material was whole blood, sampled in connection with sensitization to the hapten diphenylcyclopropenone (DPC). Written as DNA, the CDR3 is TGTGCCAGCAGCTTATCGAGATCGGCAGGGGCTAACTATGGCTACACCTTC. Protein sequence: CASSLSRSAGANYGYTF.